Here is one T cell receptor beta chain with its context. After removal of 5 bases from V and 7 bases from J, the junction contained 13 bases not matched to a gene. Germline CDR1 is LNHNV and CDR2 is YYDKDF (reference sequence). This CDR3 spans 19 amino acids. The entry originates in a study of blood T cell repertoires in COVID-19. Whole-study context: The United States, Italy and Spain were the sources of the acute and convalescent COVID-19 samples. Sample material is recorded as cDNA or gDNA derived from T cells, B-cell-depleted T cells, or PBMCs.

Produced via immunoSEQ multiplex PCR; TCRdb's table is partial and in-frame only. The repertoire has under 500,000 clones, around 89% of them found once; the top ten carry over 4%. The sequence derives from a woman aged 25 to 39 with acute or convalescent COVID-19. Sequencing input: peripheral blood. This chain uses TRBV15 with TRBJ2-2, with 16 bases lining up with TRBD2. CDR3 loop: CATSEPGLAGGFMRGELFF. The CDR3 region has the DNA TGTGCCACCAGCGAACCGGGACTAGCGGGGGGGTTCATGCGCGGGGAGCTGTTTTTT.